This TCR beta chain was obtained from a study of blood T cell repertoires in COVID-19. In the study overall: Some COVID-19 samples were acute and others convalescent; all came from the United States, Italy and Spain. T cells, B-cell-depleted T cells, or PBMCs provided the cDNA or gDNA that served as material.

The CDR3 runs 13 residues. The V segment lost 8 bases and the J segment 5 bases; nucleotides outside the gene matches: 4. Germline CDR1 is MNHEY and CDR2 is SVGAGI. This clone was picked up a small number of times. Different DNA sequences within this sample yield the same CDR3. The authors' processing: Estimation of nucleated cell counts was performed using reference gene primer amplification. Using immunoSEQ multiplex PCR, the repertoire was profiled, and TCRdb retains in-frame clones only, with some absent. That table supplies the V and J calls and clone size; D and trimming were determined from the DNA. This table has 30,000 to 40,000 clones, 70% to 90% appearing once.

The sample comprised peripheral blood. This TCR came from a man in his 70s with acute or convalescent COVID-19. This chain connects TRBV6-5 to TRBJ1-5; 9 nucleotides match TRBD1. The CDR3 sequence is CASGTGGYQPQHF. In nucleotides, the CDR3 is TGTGCCAGCGGTACAGGGGGCTATCAGCCCCAGCATTTT.